This entry lists 17 T cell receptor beta chains sequenced from one sample in a study of T cell responses to AZD1222 COVID-19 vaccine. Sequenced by immunoSEQ multiplex PCR; TCRdb stores in-frame clones only, minus some. The table records about 120,000 clones, 75% to 90% of them present only once. The sample consisted of peripheral blood, taken on day 0 of MenACWY control vaccination. The receptors come from an adult in good health.

A single count supports this clone. V usage is TRBV27 and J usage is TRBJ2-2, with D possibly matching TRBD2 (6 bases). The ends were cut back, 6 bases at V and 7 bases at J, with 15 bases in the middle. Per germline, CDR1 MNHEY and CDR2 SMNVEV (reference sequence). The CDR3 is 14 residues long. CDR3 loop: CASRGELAHGELFF. The CDR3 coding sequence is TGTGCCAGCAGAGGGGAACTAGCCCACGGGGAGCTGTTTTTT.

The chain links TRBV4-1 to TRBJ1-4; weak D call: TRBD1 (5 bases). V dropped 4 bases and J dropped 7 bases, with 10 bases sitting between them. The CDR3 is 13 residues long. Germline lookup yields CDR1 MGHRA and CDR2 YSYEKL. CDR3 in amino acids: CASSLRDGEKLFF. The CDR3, as DNA: TGCGCCAGCAGCCTTCGGGACGGTGAAAAACTGTTTTTT.

The chain uses TRBV6-6 and TRBJ2-1, with 8 bases fitting TRBD1. Trimming removed 0 bases from V and 3 bases from J; junction bases left unmatched: 4. Germline V gene data show CDR1 as MNHNY and CDR2 as SVGAGI (reference sequence). The CDR3 is made up of 16 amino acids. The CDR3 DNA reads TGTGCCAGCAGTTACTCGGCAGGGGGCGACTACAATGAGCAGTTCTTC. This codes for CASSYSAGGDYNEQFF.

This sequence joins TRBV9 and TRBJ2-3; 8 bases map to TRBD2. This CDR3 is 16 amino acids long. J gave up 0 bases and V 0 bases, and 3 bases lay outside the gene matches. CDR1 is SGDLS and CDR2 is YYNGEE in the germline V gene. CDR3 sequence: CASSVGRGGSTDTQYF. CDR3 bases: TGTGCCAGCAGCGTAGGTCGGGGGGGAAGCACAGATACGCAGTATTTT.

A few counts support this clone. The rearrangement joins TRBV12-2 to TRBJ2-7; the table's D call of TRBD1 was not tested on the DNA. TRBV12-2 is labeled a pseudogene. CDR3 size: 15 residues. The DNA for the CDR3 is TGTGCAAGTCGCTTAGGACGGACAGGGGACGACGAGCAGTACTTC. This gives the protein CASRLGRTGDDEQYF.

The chain employs TRBV6-2 or TRBV6-3 and TRBJ2-1; a possible D gene is TRBD1 (7 bases). Germline V CDR1 and CDR2: MNHEY, SVGEGT. V dropped 0 bases and J dropped 8 bases, with 17 bases sitting between them. This CDR3 has 16 amino acids. CDR3 DNA sequence: TGTGCCAGCAGTTACTCGGTTCAGGGGGGAGTCGATGAGCAGTTCTTC. This sequence encodes CASSYSVQGGVDEQFF.

The V call is TRBV2, the J call TRBJ1-2, with 7 positions matching TRBD1. The CDR3 is made up of 15 amino acids. Trimming cost V 4 bases and J 8 bases; bases outside gene matches: 13. Per germline, CDR1 SNHLY and CDR2 FYNNEI. CDR3 protein: CASSANPGGGQGYTF. CDR3 sequence (DNA): TGTGCCAGCAGTGCAAACCCAGGGGGGGGCCAAGGCTACACCTTC. Full variable domain (missing parts from reference TRBV2 and TRBJ1-2): EPEVTQTPSHQVTQMGQEVILRCVPISNHLYFYWYRQILGQKVEFLVSFYNNEISEKSEIFDDQFSVERPDGSNFTLKIRSTKLEDSAMYFCASSANPGGGQGYTFGSGTRLTVV.

J is TRBJ1-6 and V is TRBV7-9, with D tentatively TRBD1 (6 bases). Trimming cost V 1 base and J 9 bases, with 7 bases left between them. The CDR3 runs to 13 residues. Germline CDR1 SEHNR, CDR2 FQNEAQ (reference sequence). For the CDR3, the DNA is TGTGCCAGCAGCTTAGACAGGGTTTCACCCCTCCACTTT. The encoded protein is CASSLDRVSPLHF.

Only a few counts were recorded for this clone. This sequence joins TRBV28 and TRBJ2-5; 8 bases agree with TRBD2. In germline, CDR1 is MDHEN, CDR2 SYDVKM. V lost 2 bases and J lost 2; bases outside the gene matches: 7. The CDR3 extends over 16 amino acids. The CDR3 DNA is TGTGCCAGCAGTTTAGAGCGGGGGCCGCCTCAAGAGACCCAGTACTTC. The encoded protein is CASSLERGPPQETQYF.

The genes are TRBV7-9 and TRBJ2-7; D possibly matches TRBD1 or TRBD2 (5 bases each). V was trimmed by 5 bases and J by 3 bases, leaving 8 bases between them. Germline CDR1 reads SEHNR; CDR2 reads FQNEAQ (reference sequence). The CDR3 contains 12 residues. The CDR3 sequence: CASSRDVYEQYF. The CDR3 nucleotides are TGTGCCAGCAGCCGGGACGTCTACGAGCAGTACTTC.

CDR3 bases: TGTGCCAGTAGGGGGACAGACGCCAACTATGGCTACACCTTC. This codes for CASRGTDANYGYTF. This chain connects TRBV19 to TRBJ1-2; 7 bases fit TRBD1. This CDR3 comprises 14 residues. With V trimmed by 6 bases and J by 2 bases, 6 bases remained unmatched. The germline V gene encodes CDR1 LNHDA and CDR2 SQIVND (reference sequence).

V usage is TRBV3-1 (or the pseudogene TRBV3-2) and J usage is TRBJ2-5; 9 bases map to TRBD1. Germline trimming cut 4 bases from V and 4 bases from J; bases unmatched to any gene: 1. The CDR3 spans 13 residues. Germline V CDR1 and CDR2: LGHDT, YNNKEL (reference sequence). The CDR3 protein is CASSPGQGETQYF. CDR3 in DNA: TGTGCCAGCAGCCCGGGACAGGGAGAGACCCAGTACTTC.

The chain employs TRBV3-1 (or the pseudogene TRBV3-2) and TRBJ1-1; no reliable D call. CDR1 and CDR2 (germline): LGHDT, YNNKEL (reference sequence). V shed 4 bases and J shed 2 bases, with 8 bases lying between them. The CDR3 consists of 13 residues. CDR3 region: CASSPWVNTEAFF. The CDR3 region has the DNA TGTGCCAGCAGCCCCTGGGTAAACACTGAAGCTTTCTTT.

The genes are TRBV4-1 and TRBJ1-1, with D unresolved. This CDR3 has 15 residues. Trimming cost V 4 bases and J 4 bases, with 16 bases left between them. Germline assignment: CDR1 MGHRA and CDR2 YSYEKL. CDR3 in amino acids: CASSPTGSWGTEAFF. The CDR3, as DNA: TGCGCCAGCAGCCCAACCGGGTCGTGGGGCACTGAAGCTTTCTTT.

The DNA of the CDR3 is TGTGCAAGTCGGGGGGGGCCAAGCCCCTACGAGCAGTACTTC. This codes for CASRGGPSPYEQYF. The chain joins TRBV12-2 to TRBJ2-7; the table's D gene call, TRBD2, was not cross checked with the DNA. TRBV12-2 represents a pseudogene. The CDR3 has 14 amino acids.

The gene calls are TRBV28 and TRBJ2-4, with 8 bases identical to TRBD1. CDR1 and CDR2 from the germline V gene are MDHEN and SYDVKM. V lost 4 bases to trimming and J lost 0 bases; unmatched junction nucleotides: 2. The CDR3 totals 15 residues. Here the CDR3 DNA reads TGTGCCAGCAGTTCAGGGGGCTTAGCCAAAAACATTCAGTACTTC. Its protein is CASSSGGLAKNIQYF.

V and J are TRBV5-4 and TRBJ1-2; no firm D call. The CDR3 covers 13 residues. Deletions cut 6 bases from V and 0 bases from J, with 9 bases between. Germline V gives CDR1 SGHNT, CDR2 YYREEE (reference sequence). This chain's CDR3 is CASNLHSNYGYTF. CDR3 nucleotide sequence: TGTGCCAGCAACCTCCACTCTAACTATGGCTACACCTTC. Supplemented by reference TRBV5-4 and TRBJ1-2, the full variable domain reads ETGVTQSPTHLIKTRGQQVTLRCSSQSGHNTVSWYQQALGQGPQFIFQYYREEENGRGNFPPRFSGLQFPNYSSELNVNALELDDSALYLCASNLHSNYGYTFGSGTRLTVV.